The rows below give T cell receptor beta chains drawn from one sample of a study of cytomegalovirus exposure and HLA in healthy donors. TCRdb keeps only in-frame clones here, not all; method: immunoSEQ multiplex PCR. The table lists under 130,000 clones, over 12% of them singletons, with over 0.65% in the top ten. Sequencing input: PBMCs. All receptors come from a female donor in good health and CMV-seronegative. Both conserved end residues are part of each CDR3. Fields, in order: J gene, D gene, V gene, clone size, CDR3 protein, CDR3 DNA. A D gene is named only where the DNA matches it firmly. Expanded clones get a size class; other rows say once, few or many, or leave the size out.

TRBJ2-3,TRBD2,TRBV29-1,few,CSVELAGGPNTDTQYF,TGCAGCGTTGAACTAGCGGGGGGGCCCAACACAGATACGCAGTATTTT
TRBJ2-7,NA,TRBV5-4,few,CASSSSGYEQYF,TGTGCCAGCAGCAGTAGCGGCTACGAGCAGTACTTC
TRBJ1-5,NA,TRBV10-2,few,CASSESLNQPQHF,TGCGCCAGCAGTGAGTCCCTCAATCAGCCCCAGCATTTT
TRBJ1-2,NA,TRBV7-8,few,CASSFASGGHYGYTF,TGTGCCAGCAGCTTTGCTTCGGGGGGGCACTATGGCTACACCTTC
TRBJ2-1,TRBD2,TRBV9,NA,CASSVASGGRDEQFF,TGTGCCAGCAGCGTAGCTAGCGGGGGGCGGGATGAGCAGTTCTTC
TRBJ1-1,NA,TRBV28,few,CASSFPGVMNTEAFF,TGTGCCAGCAGTTTTCCAGGGGTTATGAACACTGAAGCTTTCTTT
TRBJ2-7,NA,TRBV7-9,NA,CASIRRMGDEQYF,TGTGCCAGCATCCGTAGAATGGGCGACGAGCAGTACTTC
TRBJ2-5,TRBD1,TRBV28,few,CASSSSGAYRGETQYF,TGTGCCAGCAGTTCCTCTGGGGCCTACAGGGGAGAGACCCAGTACTTC
TRBJ1-1,TRBD1,TRBV11-2,few,CASSSGLGTTGWNTEAFF,TGTGCCAGCAGCTCAGGGCTGGGTACGACAGGGTGGAACACTGAAGCTTTCTTT
TRBJ2-7,NA,TRBV2,NA,CASSAEGGAVYEQYF,TGTGCCAGCAGCGCCGAGGGGGGGGCGGTATACGAGCAGTACTTC
TRBJ1-5,NA,TRBV19,NA,CASSIARGYSNQPQHF,TGTGCCAGTAGTATTGCGCGCGGCTATAGCAATCAGCCCCAGCATTTT
TRBJ2-1,TRBD1,TRBV4-3,NA,CASRRDSYNEQFF,TGCGCCAGCCGCCGGGACAGCTACAATGAGCAGTTCTTC
TRBJ2-7,TRBD1,TRBV5-1,NA,CASSGGRDRGTYEQYF,TGCGCCAGCAGCGGAGGCCGGGACAGGGGTACCTACGAGCAGTACTTC
TRBJ1-5,TRBD1,TRBV10-3,few,CAISGSGQGNQPQHF,TGTGCCATCAGTGGATCCGGACAGGGGAATCAGCCCCAGCATTTT
TRBJ1-2,NA,TRBV7-9,few,CASSPLRGITNYGYTF,TGTGCCAGCAGCCCCCTGCGGGGGATAACTAACTATGGCTACACCTTC
TRBJ1-6,NA,TRBV7-2,few,CASSSSTGVKPLHF,TGTGCCAGCAGCTCTTCGACAGGCGTTAAACCCCTCCACTTT
TRBJ2-7,TRBD1,TRBV28,few,CASSPVDRGLYEQYF,TGTGCCAGCAGCCCCGTTGACAGGGGGCTTTACGAGCAGTACTTC
TRBJ2-1,NA,TRBV30,few,CAWSRLEREQFF,TGTGCCTGGAGTAGACTAGAGCGTGAGCAGTTCTTC
TRBJ1-3,NA,TRBV28,NA,CASSQLPMTGRYGNTIYF,TGTGCCAGCAGTCAGTTACCCATGACAGGAAGGTATGGAAACACCATATATTTT
TRBJ1-1,NA,TRBV5-6,few,CASSLSKGSTEAFF,TGTGCCAGCAGCTTAAGTAAAGGGAGCACTGAAGCTTTCTTT
TRBJ1-1,NA,TRBV18,few,CASSPAGSPYEAFF,TGTGCCAGCTCACCGGCAGGGTCCCCGTATGAAGCTTTCTTT
TRBJ1-2,NA,TRBV7-9,NA,CASSLVHAAGGYTF,TGTGCCAGCAGCTTAGTTCACGCCGCGGGGGGCTACACCTTC
TRBJ1-6,TRBD1,TRBV30,few,CAWSGGGQGVSNSPLHF,TGTGCCTGGAGTGGAGGGGGACAGGGAGTTTCAAATTCACCCCTCCACTTT
TRBJ2-7,NA,TRBV4-3,few,CASSQGVAAPLYEQYF,TGCGCCAGCAGCCAAGGTGTGGCCGCCCCCCTCTACGAGCAGTACTTC
TRBJ2-1,TRBD1,TRBV5-1,NA,CASSQGQVANEQFF,TGCGCCAGCAGCCAGGGACAGGTTGCCAATGAGCAGTTCTTC
TRBJ1-5,NA,TRBV6-5,few,CASSSSQGQPQHF,TGTGCCAGCAGTTCCTCTCAGGGCCAGCCCCAGCATTTT
TRBJ2-2,NA,TRBV7-3,few,CASSFGLFSGELFF,TGTGCCAGCAGCTTCGGACTGTTCTCCGGGGAGCTGTTTTTT
TRBJ1-2,TRBD1,TRBV30,NA,CAWSASGTGPGYTF,TGTGCCTGGAGTGCCTCCGGGACAGGGCCTGGCTACACCTTC
TRBJ2-2,NA,TRBV6-5,NA,CASSRSLNTGELFF,TGTGCCAGCAGTCGGTCGCTGAACACCGGGGAGCTGTTTTTT
TRBJ2-6,TRBD1,TRBV10-3,few,CAISGQGRSFSGANVLTF,TGTGCCATCAGTGGACAGGGAAGGAGTTTTTCTGGGGCCAACGTCCTGACTTTC
TRBJ2-3,NA,TRBV19,NA,CASSIISQGFAQYF,TGTGCCAGTAGTATCATAAGTCAGGGGTTCGCGCAGTATTTT
TRBJ2-7,NA,TRBV9,NA,CASSPGSVYEQYF,TGTGCCAGCAGCCCCGGGTCAGTATACGAGCAGTACTTC
TRBJ2-5,NA,TRBV13,few,CASSLRGYQETQYF,TGTGCCAGCAGCTTAAGGGGGTACCAAGAGACCCAGTACTTC
TRBJ2-3,TRBD2,TRBV7-7,few,CASSETSGRTDTQYF,TGTGCTAGCAGCGAGACTAGCGGGCGCACAGATACGCAGTATTTT
TRBJ1-1,TRBD1,TRBV11-2,NA,CASSPPDRGKHTEAFF,TGTGCCAGCAGCCCACCGGACAGGGGGAAACACACTGAAGCTTTCTTT
TRBJ1-2,TRBD1,TRBV6-1,few,CASSEAEGTGAYGYTF,TGTGCCAGCAGTGAAGCGGAAGGGACAGGGGCCTATGGCTACACCTTC
TRBJ1-2,NA,TRBV27,NA,CASRATGNYGYTF,TGTGCCTCACGGGCGACAGGTAACTATGGCTACACCTTC